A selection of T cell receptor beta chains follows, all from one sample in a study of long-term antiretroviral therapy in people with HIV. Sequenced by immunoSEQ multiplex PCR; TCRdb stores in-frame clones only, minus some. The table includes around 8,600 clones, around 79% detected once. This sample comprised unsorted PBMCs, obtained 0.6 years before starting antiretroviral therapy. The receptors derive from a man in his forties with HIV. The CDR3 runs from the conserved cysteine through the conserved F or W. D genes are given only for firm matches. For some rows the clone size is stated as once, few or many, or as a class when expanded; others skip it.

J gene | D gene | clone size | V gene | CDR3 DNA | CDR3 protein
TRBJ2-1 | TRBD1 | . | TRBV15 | TGTGCCACCAGCAGCCGTGTAAGGACAGGGGGCGATGAGCAGTTCTTC | CATSSRVRTGGDEQFF
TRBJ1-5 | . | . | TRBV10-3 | TGTGCCATCGGGGGCGGCAATCAGCCCCAGCATTTT | CAIGGGNQPQHF
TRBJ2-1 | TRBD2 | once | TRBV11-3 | TGTGCCAGCAGCTTAGTAGTCGGGGGGGCCGGGAATGAGCAGTTCTTC | CASSLVVGGAGNEQFF
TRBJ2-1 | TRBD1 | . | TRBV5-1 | TGCGCCAGCAGCACGAGACAGGGGGCGAGGGATGAGCAGTTCTTC | CASSTRQGARDEQFF
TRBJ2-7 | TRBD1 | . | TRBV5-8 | TGTGCCAGCAGCGTGTCCGGGACAGGGGACGAGCAGTACTTC | CASSVSGTGDEQYF
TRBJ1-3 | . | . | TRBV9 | TGTGCCAGCAGCGTAGCCGGGAGTTCTTTCAACACCATATATTTT | CASSVAGSSFNTIYF
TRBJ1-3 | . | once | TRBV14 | TGTGCCAGCAGCCAAGAGGTTTTTGGAAACACCATATATTTT | CASSQEVFGNTIYF
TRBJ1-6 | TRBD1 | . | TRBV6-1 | TGTGCCAGCAGTGAAGCTGACAGGGTAGGCAATTCACCCCTCCACTTT | CASSEADRVGNSPLHF
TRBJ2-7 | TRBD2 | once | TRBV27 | TGTGCCAGCAGGACCCGGACTAGTCGGTACGAGCAGTACTTC | CASRTRTSRYEQYF
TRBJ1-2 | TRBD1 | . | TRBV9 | TGTGCCAGCAGCGTAGGACAGGGAAGCTATGGCTACACCTTC | CASSVGQGSYGYTF
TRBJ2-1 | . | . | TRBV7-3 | TGTGCCAGCAGCCCTCAGGGGGGTAGCTCCTACAATGAGCAGTTCTTC | CASSPQGGSSYNEQFF
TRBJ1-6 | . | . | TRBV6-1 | TGTGCCAGCTGCGTAGGGGTTTCACCCCTCCACTTT | CASCVGVSPLHF
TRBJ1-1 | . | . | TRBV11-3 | TGTGCCAGCAGCTTAGAGGGGGCAATGAACACTGAAGCTTTCTTT | CASSLEGAMNTEAFF
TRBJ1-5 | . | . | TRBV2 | TGTGCCAGCAGTGAAGGGGGGGGGAATCAGCCCCAGCATTTT | CASSEGGGNQPQHF
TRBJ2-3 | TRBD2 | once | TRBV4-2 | TGTGCCAGCAGCCAAGAAGGACTAGGAGCTAGCACAGATACGCAGTATTTT | CASSQEGLGASTDTQYF
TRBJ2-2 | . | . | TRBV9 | TGTGCCAGCAGCGCACAGGGATACACCGGGGAGCTGTTTTTT | CASSAQGYTGELFF
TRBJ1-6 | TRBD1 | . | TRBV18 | TGTGCCAGCTCACCTACCGGGACAGGGGATTCACCCCTCCACTTT | CASSPTGTGDSPLHF
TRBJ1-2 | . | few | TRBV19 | TGTGCCAGTAGCTCCATAGATAACTATGGCTACACCTTC | CASSSIDNYGYTF
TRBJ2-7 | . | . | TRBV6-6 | TGTGCCAGCAGTAAAGACCAAGGTGGGCAGTACTTC | CASSKDQGGQYF
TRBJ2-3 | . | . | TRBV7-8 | TGTGCCAGCAGCTTAAGTCTAGATACGCAGTATTTT | CASSLSLDTQYF
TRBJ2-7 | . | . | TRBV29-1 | TGCAGCGTTGAAGTGCCGGAATCCTACGAGCAGTACTTC | CSVEVPESYEQYF
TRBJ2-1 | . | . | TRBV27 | TGTGCCAGCAGTTTATCCCCGTTGTTGAACAATGAGCAGTTCTTC | CASSLSPLLNNEQFF
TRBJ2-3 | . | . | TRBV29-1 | TGCAGCGTCTCGCAGGGCACAGATACGCAGTATTTT | CSVSQGTDTQYF
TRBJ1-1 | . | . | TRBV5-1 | TGCGCCAGCAGCGAGGACTTGAGTTGGAACACTGAAGCTTTCTTT | CASSEDLSWNTEAFF
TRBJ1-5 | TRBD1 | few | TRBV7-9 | TGTGCCAGCAGTCGGACAGGGAGTCAGCCCCAGCATTTT | CASSRTGSQPQHF
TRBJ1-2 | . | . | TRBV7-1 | TGTGCCAGCAGCTTGGGTGCAGGGAGTAACTATGGCTACACCTTC | CASSLGAGSNYGYTF
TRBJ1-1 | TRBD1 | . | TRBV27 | TGTGCCAGCAACCATGGGGACAGGGAAAGGACTGAAGCTTTCTTT | CASNHGDRERTEAFF
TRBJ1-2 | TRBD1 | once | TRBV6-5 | TGTGCCACCCGGTTCGGAGGGGGCGATGGCTACACCTTC | CATRFGGGDGYTF
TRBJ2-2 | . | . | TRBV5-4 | TGTGCCAGCAGCTTGGAGGCCAGGGCAACCGGGGAGCTGTTTTTT | CASSLEARATGELFF
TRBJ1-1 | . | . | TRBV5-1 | TGCGCCAGCAGCTCAAACCCCCGGGACCGCGAAATGAACACTGAAGCTTTCTTT | CASSSNPRDREMNTEAFF
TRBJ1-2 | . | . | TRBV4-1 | TGCGCCAGCAGCCAAGACTCTCGAGACAGGCCCCTCTATGGCTACACCTTC | CASSQDSRDRPLYGYTF
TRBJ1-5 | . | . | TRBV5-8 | TGTGCCAGCAGCTTGGGTACAGCTCGACAGCCCCAGCATTTT | CASSLGTARQPQHF
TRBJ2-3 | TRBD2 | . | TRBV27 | TGTGCCAGCAGTTCCGAGCGGGGGTTCGCAGATACGCAGTATTTT | CASSSERGFADTQYF
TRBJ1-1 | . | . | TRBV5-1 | TGCGCCAGCAGTCTTGTATACTGGGAGAACACTGAAGCTTTCTTT | CASSLVYWENTEAFF
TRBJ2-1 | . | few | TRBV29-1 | TGCAGCGTTGAAGGTGGGGGTGATGAGCAGTTCTTC | CSVEGGGDEQFF
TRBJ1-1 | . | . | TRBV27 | TGTGCCAGCAGTTCGGAGAAGGGTGGTAGGAATGCTTTCTTT | CASSSEKGGRNAFF
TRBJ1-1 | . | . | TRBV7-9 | TGTGCCAGCAGCTTGGGGTACACTGAAGCTTTCTTT | CASSLGYTEAFF
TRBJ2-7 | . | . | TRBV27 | TGTGCCAGCAGTTTATCGGGACGGTTGAGCTCCTACGAGCAGTACTTC | CASSLSGRLSSYEQYF
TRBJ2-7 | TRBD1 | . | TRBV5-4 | TGTGCCAGCAGCTTGAGACAGGGGTACTACGAGCAGTACTTC | CASSLRQGYYEQYF
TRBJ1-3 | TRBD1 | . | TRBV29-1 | TGCAGCGTTGACGAGCGGGACAGGGGAAACACCATATATTTT | CSVDERDRGNTIYF